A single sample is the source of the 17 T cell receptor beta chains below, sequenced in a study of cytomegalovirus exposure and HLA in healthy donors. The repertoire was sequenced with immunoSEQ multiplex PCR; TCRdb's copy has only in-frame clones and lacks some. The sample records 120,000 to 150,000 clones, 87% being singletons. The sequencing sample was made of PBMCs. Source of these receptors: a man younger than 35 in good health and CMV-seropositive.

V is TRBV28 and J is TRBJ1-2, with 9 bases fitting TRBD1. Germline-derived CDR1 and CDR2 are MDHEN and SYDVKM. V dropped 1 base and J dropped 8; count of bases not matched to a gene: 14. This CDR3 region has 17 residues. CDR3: CASSLFTGTGSSRGYTF. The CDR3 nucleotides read TGTGCCAGCAGTTTATTTACCGGGACAGGGTCTTCGAGAGGCTACACCTTC.

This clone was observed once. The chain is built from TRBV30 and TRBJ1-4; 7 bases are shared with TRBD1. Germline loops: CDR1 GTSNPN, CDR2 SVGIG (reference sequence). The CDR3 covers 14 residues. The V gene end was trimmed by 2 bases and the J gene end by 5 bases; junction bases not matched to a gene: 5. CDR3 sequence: CAWSLPGGNEKLFF. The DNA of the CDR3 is TGTGCCTGGAGTCTCCCAGGGGGGAATGAAAAACTGTTTTTT.

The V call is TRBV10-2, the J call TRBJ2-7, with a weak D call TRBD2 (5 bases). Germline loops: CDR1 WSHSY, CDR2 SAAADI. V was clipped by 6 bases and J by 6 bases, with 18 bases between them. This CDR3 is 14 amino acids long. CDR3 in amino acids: CASSLGLRRAEQYF. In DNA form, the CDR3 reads TGCGCCAGCAGCCTCGGACTTAGGCGGGCCGAGCAGTACTTC.

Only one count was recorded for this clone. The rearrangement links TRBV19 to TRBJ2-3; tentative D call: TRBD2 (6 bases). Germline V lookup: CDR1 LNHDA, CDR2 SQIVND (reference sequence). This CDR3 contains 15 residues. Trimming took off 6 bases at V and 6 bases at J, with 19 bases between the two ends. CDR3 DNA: TGTGCCAGTAGCGAGGGAGGCCTTAGGGAGGATACGCAGTATTTT. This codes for CASSEGGLREDTQYF.

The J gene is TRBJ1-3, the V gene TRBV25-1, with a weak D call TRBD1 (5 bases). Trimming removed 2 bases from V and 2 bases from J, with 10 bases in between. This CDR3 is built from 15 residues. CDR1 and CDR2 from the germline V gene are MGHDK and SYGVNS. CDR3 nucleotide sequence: TGTGCCAGCAGTGAAGGGTCAGGGCCTGGAAACACCATATATTTT. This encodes CASSEGSGPGNTIYF.

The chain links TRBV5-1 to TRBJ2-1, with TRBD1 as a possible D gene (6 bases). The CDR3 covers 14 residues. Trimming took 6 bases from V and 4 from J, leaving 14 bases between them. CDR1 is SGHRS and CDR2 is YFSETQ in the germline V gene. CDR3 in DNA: TGCGCCAGCAAATCGGCAGGGGCGTACAATGAGCAGTTCTTC. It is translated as CASKSAGAYNEQFF.

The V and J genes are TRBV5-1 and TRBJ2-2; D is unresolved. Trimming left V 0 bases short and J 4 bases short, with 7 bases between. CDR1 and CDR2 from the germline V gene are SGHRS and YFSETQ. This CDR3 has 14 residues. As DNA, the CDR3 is TGCGCCAGCAGCTTGGAACTTACCACCGGGGAGCTGTTTTTT. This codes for CASSLELTTGELFF.

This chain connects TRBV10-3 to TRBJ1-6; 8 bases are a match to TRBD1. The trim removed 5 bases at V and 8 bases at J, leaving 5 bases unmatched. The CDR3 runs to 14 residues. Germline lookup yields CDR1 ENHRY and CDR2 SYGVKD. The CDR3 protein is CAISRTGRDSPLHF. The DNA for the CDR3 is TGTGCCATCAGTAGGACAGGGAGGGATTCACCCCTCCACTTT.

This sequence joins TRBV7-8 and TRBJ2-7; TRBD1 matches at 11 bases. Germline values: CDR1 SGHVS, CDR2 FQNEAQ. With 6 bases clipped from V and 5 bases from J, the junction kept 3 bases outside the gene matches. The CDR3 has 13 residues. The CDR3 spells CASRDRGHDEQYF. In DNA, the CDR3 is TGTGCCAGCAGGGACAGGGGGCACGACGAGCAGTACTTC. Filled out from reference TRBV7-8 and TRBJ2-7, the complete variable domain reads GAGVSQSPRYKVAKRGQDVALRCDPISGHVSLFWYQQALGQGPEFLTYFQNEAQLDKSGLPSDRFFAERPEGSVSTLKIQRTQQEDSAVYLCASRDRGHDEQYFGPGTRLTVT.

CDR3 sequence reads: CASSLEGQGAGTQYF. DNA for the CDR3: TGCGCCAGCAGCTTGGAGGGACAGGGGGCAGGTACGCAGTATTTT. The rearrangement links TRBV5-1 to TRBJ2-3, with 12 bases aligning to TRBD1. V dropped 0 bases and J dropped 8; count of bases not matched to a gene: 4. This CDR3 is built from 15 residues. Germline V CDR1 and CDR2: SGHRS, YFSETQ.

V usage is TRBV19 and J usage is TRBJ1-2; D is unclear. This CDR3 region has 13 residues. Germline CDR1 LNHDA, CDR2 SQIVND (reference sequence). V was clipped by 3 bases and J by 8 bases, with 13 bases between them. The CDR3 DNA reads TGTGCCAGTAGTATGAAACCTACCAGGGGCTACACCTTC. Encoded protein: CASSMKPTRGYTF.

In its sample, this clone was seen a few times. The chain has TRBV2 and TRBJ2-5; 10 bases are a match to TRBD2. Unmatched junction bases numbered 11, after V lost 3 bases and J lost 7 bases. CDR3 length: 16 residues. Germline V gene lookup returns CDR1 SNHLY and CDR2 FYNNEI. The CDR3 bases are TGTGCCAGCAGTGATACGAGGAGCGGGGGGGCTGGGACCCAGTACTTC. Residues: CASSDTRSGGAGTQYF.

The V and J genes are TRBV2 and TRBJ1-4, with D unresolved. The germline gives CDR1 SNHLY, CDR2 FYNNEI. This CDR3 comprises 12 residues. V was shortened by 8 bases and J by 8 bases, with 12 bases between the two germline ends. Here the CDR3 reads CASGGLREKLFF. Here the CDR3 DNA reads TGTGCCAGCGGCGGGCTGAGGGAAAAACTGTTTTTT.

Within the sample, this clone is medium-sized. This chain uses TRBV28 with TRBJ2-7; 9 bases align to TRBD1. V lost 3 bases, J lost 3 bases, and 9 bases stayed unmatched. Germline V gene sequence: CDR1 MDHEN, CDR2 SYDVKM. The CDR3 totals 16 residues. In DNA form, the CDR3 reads TGTGCCAGCAGTTTCCAAACCGGGACAGGGTACTACGAGCAGTACTTC. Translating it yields CASSFQTGTGYYEQYF.

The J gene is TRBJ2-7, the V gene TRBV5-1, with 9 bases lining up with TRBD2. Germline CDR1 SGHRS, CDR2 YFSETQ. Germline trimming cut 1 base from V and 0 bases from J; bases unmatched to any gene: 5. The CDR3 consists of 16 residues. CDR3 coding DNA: TGCGCCAGCAGCTTGAGCGCTAGCGGGACCTCCTACGAGCAGTACTTC. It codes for CASSLSASGTSYEQYF. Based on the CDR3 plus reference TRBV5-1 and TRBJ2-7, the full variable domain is KAGVTQTPRYLIKTRGQQVTLSCSPISGHRSVSWYQQTPGQGLQFLFEYFSETQRNKGNFPGRFSGRQFSNSRSEMNVSTLELGDSALYLCASSLSASGTSYEQYFGPGTRLTVT.

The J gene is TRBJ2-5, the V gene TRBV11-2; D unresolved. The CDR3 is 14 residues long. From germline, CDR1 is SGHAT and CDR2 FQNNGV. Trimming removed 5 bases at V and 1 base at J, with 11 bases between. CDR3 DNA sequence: TGTGCCAGCAGCCTCAGTTTTGTCCAAGAGACCCAGTACTTC. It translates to CASSLSFVQETQYF.

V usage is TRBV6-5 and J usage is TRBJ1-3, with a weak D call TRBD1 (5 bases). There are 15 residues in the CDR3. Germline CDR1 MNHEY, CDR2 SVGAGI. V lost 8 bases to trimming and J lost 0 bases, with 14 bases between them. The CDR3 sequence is CASGGDRSSGNTIYF. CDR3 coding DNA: TGTGCCAGCGGGGGGGACCGGAGCTCTGGAAACACCATATATTTT.